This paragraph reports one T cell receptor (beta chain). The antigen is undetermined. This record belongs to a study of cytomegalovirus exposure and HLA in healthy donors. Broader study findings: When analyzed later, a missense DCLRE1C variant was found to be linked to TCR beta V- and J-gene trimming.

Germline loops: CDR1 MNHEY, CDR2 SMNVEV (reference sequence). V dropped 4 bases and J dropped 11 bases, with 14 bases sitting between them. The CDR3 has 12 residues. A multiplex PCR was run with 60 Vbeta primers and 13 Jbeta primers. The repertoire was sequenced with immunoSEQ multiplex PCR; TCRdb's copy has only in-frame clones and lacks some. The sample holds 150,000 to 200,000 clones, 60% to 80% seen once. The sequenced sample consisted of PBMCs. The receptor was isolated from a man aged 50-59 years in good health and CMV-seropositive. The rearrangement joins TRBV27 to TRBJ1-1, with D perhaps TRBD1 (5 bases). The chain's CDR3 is CASSSPGQGAFF. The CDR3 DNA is TGTGCCAGCAGTTCTCCTGGACAAGGCGCTTTCTTT.